The clone carrying this T cell receptor beta chain was observed a single time. Its antigen remains unidentified. The entry originates in a study of T cells in tuberculosis. Study-wide findings and caveats: The TCR-beta difference was not significant; alpha differences partly reflected length.

CDR3 length: 13 amino acids. With 3 bases removed from V and 3 bases from J, the gap between germline ends came to 10 bases. Germline V gene lookup returns CDR1 SGHNT and CDR2 YYREEE (reference sequence). Assay used: immunoSEQ multiplex PCR; TCRdb lists only in-frame clones, some missing. Among about 30,000 clones listed, 95% were seen once. This sequence was found in a donor aged 10-29 years with latent tuberculosis or without tuberculosis infection. Material for sequencing was PBMCs. The chain joins TRBV5-4 to TRBJ2-7; possibly TRBD2 for D (5 bases). The CDR3 spells CASSSLLVYEQYF. CDR3 nucleotides: TGTGCCAGCAGCTCACTACTAGTCTACGAGCAGTACTTC.